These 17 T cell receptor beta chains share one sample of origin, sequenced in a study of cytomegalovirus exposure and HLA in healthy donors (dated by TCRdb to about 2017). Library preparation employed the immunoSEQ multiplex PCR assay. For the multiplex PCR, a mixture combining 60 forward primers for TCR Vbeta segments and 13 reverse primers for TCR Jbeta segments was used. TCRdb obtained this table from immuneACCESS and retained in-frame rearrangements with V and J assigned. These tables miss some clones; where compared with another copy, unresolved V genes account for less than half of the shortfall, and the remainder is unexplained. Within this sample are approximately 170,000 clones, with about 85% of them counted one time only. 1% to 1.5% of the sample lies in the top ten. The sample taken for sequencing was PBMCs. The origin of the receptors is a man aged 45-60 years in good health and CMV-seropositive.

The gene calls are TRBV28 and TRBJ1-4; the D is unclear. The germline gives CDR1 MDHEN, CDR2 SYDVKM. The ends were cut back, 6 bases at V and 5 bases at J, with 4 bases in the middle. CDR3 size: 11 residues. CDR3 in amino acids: CASRQNEKLFF. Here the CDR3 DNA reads TGTGCCAGCAGGCAGAATGAAAAACTGTTTTTT.

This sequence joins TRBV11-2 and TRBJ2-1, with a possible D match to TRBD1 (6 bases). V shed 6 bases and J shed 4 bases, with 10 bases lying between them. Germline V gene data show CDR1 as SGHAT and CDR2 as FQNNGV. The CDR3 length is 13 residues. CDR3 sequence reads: CASRDSAYNEQFF. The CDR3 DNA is TGTGCCAGCAGGGACAGTGCGTACAATGAGCAGTTCTTC.

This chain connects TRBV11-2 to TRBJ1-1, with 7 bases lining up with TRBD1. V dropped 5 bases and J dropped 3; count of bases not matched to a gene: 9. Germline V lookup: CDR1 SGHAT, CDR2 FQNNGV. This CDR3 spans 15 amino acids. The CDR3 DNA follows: TGTGCCAGCAGCCCACTACAGGGGACTTACACTGAAGCTTTCTTT. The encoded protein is CASSPLQGTYTEAFF.

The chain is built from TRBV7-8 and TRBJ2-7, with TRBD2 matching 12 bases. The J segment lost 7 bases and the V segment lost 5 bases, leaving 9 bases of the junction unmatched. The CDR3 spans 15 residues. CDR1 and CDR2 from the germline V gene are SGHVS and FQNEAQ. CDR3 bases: TGTGCCAGCAGCGCCAGGACTAGCGGGGTAGGGGAGCAGTACTTC. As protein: CASSARTSGVGEQYF.

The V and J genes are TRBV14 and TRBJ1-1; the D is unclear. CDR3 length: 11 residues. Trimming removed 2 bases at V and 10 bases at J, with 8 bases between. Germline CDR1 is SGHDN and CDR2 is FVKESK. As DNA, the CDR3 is TGTGCCAGCAGCCAACAAAACTTAGCTTTCTTT. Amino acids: CASSQQNLAFF.

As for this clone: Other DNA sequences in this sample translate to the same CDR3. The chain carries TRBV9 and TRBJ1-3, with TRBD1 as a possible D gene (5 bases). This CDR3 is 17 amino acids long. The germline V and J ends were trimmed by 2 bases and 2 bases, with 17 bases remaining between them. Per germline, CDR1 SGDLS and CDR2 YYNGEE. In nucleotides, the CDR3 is TGTGCCAGCAGCGTTGGGGGGGAGGGTCCTACTGGAAACACCATATATTTT. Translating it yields CASSVGGEGPTGNTIYF.

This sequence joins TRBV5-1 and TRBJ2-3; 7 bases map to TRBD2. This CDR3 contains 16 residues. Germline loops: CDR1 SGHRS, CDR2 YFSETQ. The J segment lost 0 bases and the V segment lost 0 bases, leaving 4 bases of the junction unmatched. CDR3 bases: TGCGCCAGCAGCTTGGGCGGGAGTACTAGCACAGATACGCAGTATTTT. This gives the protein CASSLGGSTSTDTQYF.

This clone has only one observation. CDR3 sequence (DNA): TGTGCCAGCAGTTATAGCGGGGGGGAGACCGGGGAGCTGTTTTTT. Amino acid sequence: CASSYSGGETGELFF. The V gene is TRBV6-6, the J gene TRBJ2-2; 11 bases match TRBD2. The CDR3 is 15 residues long. After removal of 3 bases from V and 5 bases from J, the junction contained 2 bases not matched to a gene. The germline V gene has CDR1 MNHNY and CDR2 SVGAGI (reference sequence).

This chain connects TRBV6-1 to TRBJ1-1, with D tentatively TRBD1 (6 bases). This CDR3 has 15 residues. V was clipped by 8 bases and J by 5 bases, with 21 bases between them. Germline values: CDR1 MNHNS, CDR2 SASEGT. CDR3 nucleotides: TGTGCCAGCTGTTCAGTGTATGACAGGCAGACTGAAGCTTTCTTT. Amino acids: CASCSVYDRQTEAFF.

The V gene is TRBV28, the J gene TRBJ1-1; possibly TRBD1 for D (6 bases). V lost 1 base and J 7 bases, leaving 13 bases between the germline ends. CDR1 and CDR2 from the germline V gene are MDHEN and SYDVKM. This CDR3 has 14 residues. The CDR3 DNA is TGTGCCAGCAGTTTATCTCGATGGGACATTGAAGCTTTCTTT. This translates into CASSLSRWDIEAFF.

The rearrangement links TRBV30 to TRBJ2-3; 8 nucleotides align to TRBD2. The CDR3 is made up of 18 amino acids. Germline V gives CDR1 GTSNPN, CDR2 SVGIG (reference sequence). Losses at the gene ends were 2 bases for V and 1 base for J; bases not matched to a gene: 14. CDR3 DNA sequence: TGTGCCTGGAGTCGATCCCCTTATCTAGCGGGCCGCACAGATACGCAGTATTTT. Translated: CAWSRSPYLAGRTDTQYF.

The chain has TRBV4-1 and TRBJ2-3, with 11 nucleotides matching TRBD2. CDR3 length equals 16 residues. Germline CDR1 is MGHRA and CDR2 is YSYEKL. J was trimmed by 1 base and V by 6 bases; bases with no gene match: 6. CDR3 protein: CASSRLTSGGTDTQYF. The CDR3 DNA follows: TGCGCCAGCAGTCGACTGACTAGCGGGGGCACAGATACGCAGTATTTT.

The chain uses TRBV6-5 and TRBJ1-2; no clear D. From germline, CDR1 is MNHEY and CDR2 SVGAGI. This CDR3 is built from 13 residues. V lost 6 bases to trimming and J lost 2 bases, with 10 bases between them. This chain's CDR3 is CASSPGMNYGYTF. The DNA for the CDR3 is TGTGCCAGCAGCCCGGGGATGAACTATGGCTACACCTTC.

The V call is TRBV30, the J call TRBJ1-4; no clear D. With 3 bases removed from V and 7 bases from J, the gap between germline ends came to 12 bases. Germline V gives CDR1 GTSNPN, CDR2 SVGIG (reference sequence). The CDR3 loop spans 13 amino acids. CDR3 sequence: CAWSGGSSEKLFF. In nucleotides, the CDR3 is TGTGCCTGGAGCGGAGGGTCTAGTGAAAAACTGTTTTTT.

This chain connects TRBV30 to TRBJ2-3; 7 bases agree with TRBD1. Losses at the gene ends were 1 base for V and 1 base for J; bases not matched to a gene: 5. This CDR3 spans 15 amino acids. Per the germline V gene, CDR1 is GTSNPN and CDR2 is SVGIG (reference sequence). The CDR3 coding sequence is TGTGCCTGGAGTGCCCCCGGACAGGGCACAGATACGCAGTATTTT. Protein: CAWSAPGQGTDTQYF.

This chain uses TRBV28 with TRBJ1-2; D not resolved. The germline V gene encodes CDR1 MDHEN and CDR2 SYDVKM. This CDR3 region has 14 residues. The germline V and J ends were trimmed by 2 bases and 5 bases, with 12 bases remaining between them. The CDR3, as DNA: TGTGCCAGCAGTTTACGAAATAGGGAGTATGGCTACACCTTC. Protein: CASSLRNREYGYTF.

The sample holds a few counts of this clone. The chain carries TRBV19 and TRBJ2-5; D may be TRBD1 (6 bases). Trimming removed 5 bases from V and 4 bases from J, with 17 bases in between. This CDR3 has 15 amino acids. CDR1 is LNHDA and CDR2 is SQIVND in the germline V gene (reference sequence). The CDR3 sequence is CASSLGRGRGETQYF. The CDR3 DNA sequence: TGTGCCAGTAGTCTTGGCAGGGGTCGGGGAGAGACCCAGTACTTC.